This is a list of T cell receptor beta chains from one sample in a study of T-cell memory formation after mild COVID-19. TCRdb passed the 5' RACE reads through MiXCR, listing each CDR3 protein once. The sample contains 120,000 to 150,000 distinct CDR3 sequences, about 19% of which appear only once. What was sequenced was PBMCs or a T cell subset sorted from them (not recorded which). All receptors derive from an adult woman who had mild COVID-19 (a few samples of this study predate the infection). Cell type and time point are not known. CDR3s include the opening cysteine and the closing phenylalanine or tryptophan. A D gene is named only where the DNA matches it firmly. Clone size is shown for a subset of rows, as once, few, many or a class of expanded clone.

abundance	d_gene	v_gene	j_gene	CDR3aa	CDR3nt
NA	TRBD1	TRBV5-1	TRBJ1-1	CASSQGQHMNTEAFF	TGCGCCAGCAGCCAGGGACAGCATATGAACACTGAAGCTTTCTTT
few	NA	TRBV7-9	TRBJ1-1	CASSPTDRYANTEAFF	TGTGCCAGCAGCCCTACCGACAGGTACGCGAACACTGAAGCTTTCTTT
many	NA	TRBV29-1	TRBJ2-1	CSVGRDTGYNEQFF	TGCAGCGTTGGCCGGGACACAGGATACAATGAGCAGTTCTTC
few	NA	TRBV20-1	TRBJ1-1	CSTDSRNTEAFF	TGCAGCACGGACAGTAGGAACACTGAAGCTTTCTTT
few	TRBD1	TRBV24-1	TRBJ2-2	CATSGGQGASGELIF	TGTGCCACCAGTGGGGGACAGGGGGCATCCGGGGAGCTGATTTTT
NA	NA	TRBV6-5	TRBJ2-2	CASKASGTGELFF	TGTGCCAGCAAGGCTTCTGGAACCGGGGAGCTGTTTTTT
few	NA	TRBV27	TRBJ2-2	CASSPAGATTGELFF	TGTGCCAGCAGTCCGGCAGGTGCTACTACCGGGGAGCTGTTTTTT
few	NA	TRBV5-1	TRBJ2-3	CASGYSSTDTQYF	TGCGCCAGCGGTTATAGCTCCACAGATACGCAGTATTTT
NA	NA	TRBV29-1	TRBJ1-1	CSVVETAGGAFF	TGCAGCGTTGTTGAGACAGCGGGTGGGGCTTTCTTT
NA	NA	TRBV6-2/TRBV6-3	TRBJ1-1	CASSYIGGTEAFF	TGTGCCAGCAGTTACATCGGGGGAACTGAAGCTTTCTTT
NA	NA	TRBV5-1	TRBJ1-1	CASSHGSGYVTEAFF	TGCGCCAGCAGCCATGGGTCAGGGTATGTCACTGAAGCTTTCTTT
few	TRBD2	TRBV3-1	TRBJ2-3	CASSQGVGTSGGGSTDTQYF	TGTGCCAGCAGCCAAGGAGTTGGGACTAGCGGGGGGGGTAGCACAGATACGCAGTATTTT
few	TRBD2	TRBV29-1	TRBJ2-2	CSVEQRGGPGELFF	TGCAGCGTTGAGCAGCGGGGGGGACCCGGGGAGCTGTTTTTT
NA	TRBD2	TRBV5-1	TRBJ2-7	CASSLGLAGRIEQYF	TGCGCCAGCAGCTTGGGCCTAGCGGGACGGATCGAGCAGTACTTC
many	NA	TRBV5-6	TRBJ2-2	CASSLVGTGELFF	TGTGCCAGCAGCTTGGTGGGGACCGGGGAGCTGTTTTTT
NA	NA	TRBV20-1	TRBJ2-3	CSASPQGDTQYF	TGCAGTGCTAGTCCCCAGGGAGATACGCAGTATTTT
NA	TRBD2	TRBV7-8	TRBJ2-3	CASSSLKGLAETTQYF	TGTGCCAGCAGCTCCCTAAAAGGACTAGCGGAAACTACGCAGTATTTT
NA	TRBD1	TRBV30	TRBJ1-1	CAWSVVQGVGGTEAFF	TGTGCCTGGTCGGTTGTACAGGGGGTTGGCGGCACTGAAGCTTTCTTT
few	TRBD1	TRBV12-3/TRBV12-4	TRBJ2-2	CASSFLGQINTGELFF	TGTGCCAGCAGTTTCCTGGGACAGATCAACACCGGGGAGCTGTTTTTT
many	TRBD1	TRBV24-1	TRBJ2-3	CATSDPTGATDTQYF	TGTGCCACCAGTGATCCGACAGGGGCCACAGATACGCAGTATTTT
few	NA	TRBV11-2	TRBJ1-1	CASSLDRTGWTEAFF	TGTGCCAGCAGCTTAGATCGCACGGGGTGGACTGAAGCTTTCTTT
few	NA	TRBV15	TRBJ2-3	CATSKEGRETDTQYF	TGTGCCACCAGCAAGGAGGGCCGTGAGACAGATACGCAGTATTTT
once	NA	TRBV10-3	TRBJ2-3	CAISAGTSTDTQYF	TGTGCCATCAGTGCCGGGACTAGCACAGATACGCAGTATTTT
few	TRBD1	TRBV7-9	TRBJ1-1	CASSYTGQGAEAFF	TGTGCCAGCAGCTACACCGGACAGGGGGCAGAAGCTTTCTTT
NA	TRBD1	TRBV3-1	TRBJ2-1	CASSQPGQGAHEQFF	TGTGCCAGCAGCCAACCGGGACAGGGGGCCCATGAGCAGTTCTTC
NA	TRBD1	TRBV29-1	TRBJ2-5	CSVDRDRVLQETQYF	TGCAGCGTTGACCGGGACAGAGTATTACAAGAGACCCAGTACTTC
NA	NA	TRBV5-1	TRBJ2-3	CASSLAGGGDTQYF	TGCGCCAGCAGCTTAGCGGGTGGAGGGGATACGCAGTATTTT